This TCR beta chain was captured by sequencing in a study of cytomegalovirus exposure and HLA in healthy donors. CDR3 length: 15 residues. The germline CDR1 and CDR2 sequences are SGHRS and YFSETQ. On this clone itself: Germline is not matched at one junction end, which may reflect a read error.

PCR used 60 Vbeta primers and 13 Jbeta primers. Sequencing used immunoSEQ multiplex PCR; TCRdb keeps in-frame clones, though not all of them. The sample includes under 200,000 clones, 80% to 85% of them seen just once. Sequencing used PBMCs. The chain recombines TRBV5-1 with TRBJ1-4; tentatively, D is TRBD1 (6 bases). The receptor was isolated from a woman aged 18-29 years in good health and CMV-seropositive. CDR3 sequence: CASSFGDTSKEKLFF. CDR3 bases: TGCGCCAGCAGCTTCGGGGACACGTCTAAGGAAAAACTGTTTTTT.